This TCR beta chain was found in a study of graft-versus-host responses after intestinal transplantation. The overall study: Every recipient had anti-thymocyte globulin induction and approximately 3 years of tacrolimus plus steroids. Study-wide results and limits: Subjects displaying graft-donor T cell macrochimerism possessed elevated graft-versus-host to host-versus-graft clonal ratios inside allografts. Early after transplant, HvG declines were associated with peak levels of circulating GvH clones.

Profiling relied on immunoSEQ multiplex PCR, and the TCRdb table lists in-frame clones only, not all of them. The repertoire includes about 37,000 clones, about 90% of them detected once, and approximately 19% sits in the top ten. V gave up 0 bases and J gave up 6 bases; unmatched junction bases: 4. This CDR3 is 15 amino acids long. From germline, CDR1 is SGHVS and CDR2 FNYEAQ. Intraepithelial lymphocytes and lamina propria lymphocytes were released through processing of graft tissue. Notes on this clone: Its target is unknown.

The TCR originated in a human patient who received an intestinal transplant, so some T cells may come from the graft donor. The material sequenced was ileum tissue, taken less than 210 days after intestinal transplant. The chain recombines TRBV7-6 with TRBJ2-2; 7 bases fit TRBD2. This chain's CDR3 is CASSLAQAGAGELFF. The CDR3 DNA sequence: TGTGCCAGCAGCTTAGCGCAGGCGGGAGCCGGGGAGCTGTTTTTT. Full variable domain (remainder filled in from reference TRBV7-6 and TRBJ2-2): GAGVSQSPRYKVTKRGQDVALRCDPISGHVSLYWYRQALGQGPEFLTYFNYEAQQDKSGLPNDRFSAERPEGSISTLTIQRTEQRDSAMYRCASSLAQAGAGELFFGEGSRLTVL.